Shown below are 28 T cell receptor beta chains from a single sample sequenced in a study of cytomegalovirus exposure and HLA in healthy donors. Some clones are missing from TCRdb's copy, which holds only in-frame ones; the method was immunoSEQ multiplex PCR. Of fewer than 250,000 clones listed, approximately 80% are singletons. Material for sequencing was PBMCs. Every receptor here comes from a woman aged 25 to 39 in good health and CMV-seropositive.

The V gene is TRBV18, the J gene TRBJ2-3; TRBD2 is a possible D gene (5 bases). V was trimmed by 3 bases and J by 2 bases, leaving 12 bases between them. Germline V CDR1 and CDR2: KGHSH, LQKENI. The CDR3 loop spans 15 amino acids. The CDR3 is CASSPERKLTDTQYF. The CDR3 region has the DNA TGTGCCAGCTCACCCGAGCGGAAGCTCACAGATACGCAGTATTTT.

V is TRBV28 and J is TRBJ2-7; D is perhaps TRBD2 (6 bases). CDR3 length equals 12 residues. Trimming took off 2 bases at V and 6 bases at J, with 8 bases between the two ends. Germline CDR1 reads MDHEN; CDR2 reads SYDVKM. The CDR3 DNA follows: TGTGCCAGCAGTTTAGGAGGGATCGAGCAGTACTTC. Amino acids: CASSLGGIEQYF. The entire variable domain, with the rest obtained from reference TRBV28 and TRBJ2-7, is as follows: DVKVTQSSRYLVKRTGEKVFLECVQDMDHENMFWYRQDPGLGLRLIYFSYDVKMKEKGDIPEGYSVSREKKERFSLILESASTNQTSMYLCASSLGGIEQYFGPGTRLTVT.

J is TRBJ1-1 and V is TRBV28, with TRBD1 as a possible D gene (5 bases). Trimming cost V 6 bases and J 5 bases, with 16 bases left between them. The CDR3 is 14 amino acids. Germline V gene sequence: CDR1 MDHEN, CDR2 SYDVKM. Here the CDR3 reads CASRNPRGGTEAFF. The DNA for the CDR3 is TGTGCCAGCAGGAATCCCCGTGGGGGGACTGAAGCTTTCTTT.

The J gene is TRBJ2-1, the V gene TRBV27, with D possibly being TRBD1 (9 bases). V was clipped by 8 bases and J by 15 bases, with 20 bases between them. CDR1 is MNHEY, CDR2 SMNVEV, per germline (reference sequence). CDR3 length: 12 residues. This chain's CDR3 is CASRISGTGLFF. DNA for the CDR3: TGTGCCAGCCGCATTAGCGGGACAGGGTTGTTCTTC.

The chain employs TRBV5-1 and TRBJ1-3; weak D call: TRBD1 (6 bases). The CDR3 sequence is 16 residues long. The V gene's germline CDR1 is SGHRS and CDR2 YFSETQ. Trimming left V 4 bases short and J 0 bases short, with 14 bases between. CDR3 amino acids: CASSQAPGASGNTIYF. CDR3 nucleotide sequence: TGCGCCAGCAGCCAGGCCCCAGGGGCCTCTGGAAACACCATATATTTT.

This clone was counted only a few times. Additional DNA sequences in this sample encode the identical CDR3. V gene TRBV27 combines with J gene TRBJ2-1; TRBD2 aligns across 9 bases. J was trimmed by 4 bases and V by 5 bases; bases with no gene match: 0. Germline values: CDR1 MNHEY, CDR2 SMNVEV (reference sequence). CDR3 size: 13 residues. The CDR3 region is CASSLAGYNEQFF. CDR3 nucleotides: TGTGCCAGCAGTCTAGCGGGGTACAATGAGCAGTTCTTC.

The chain's CDR3 is CASSEAVRSSGANVLTF. The CDR3 nucleotides read TGTGCCAGCAGTGAAGCGGTGAGGAGCTCTGGGGCCAACGTCCTGACTTTC. This chain links TRBV6-1 with TRBJ2-6, with no clear D. The CDR3 is made up of 17 amino acids. CDR1 and CDR2 from the germline V gene are MNHNS and SASEGT. Trimming left V 0 bases short and J 0 bases short, with 9 bases between.

The chain has TRBV7-2 and TRBJ2-2, with a possible D match to TRBD2 (6 bases). Trimming cost V 5 bases and J 2 bases, with 9 bases left between them. The CDR3 runs 14 residues. Germline assignment: CDR1 SGHTA and CDR2 FQGNSA. The chain's CDR3 is CASSTDYNTGELFF. The CDR3 DNA follows: TGTGCCAGCAGCACGGACTATAACACCGGGGAGCTGTTTTTT.

This rearrangement joins TRBV6-5 to TRBJ1-3, with D uncertain. The germline V and J ends were trimmed by 10 bases and 0 bases, with 10 bases remaining between them. From germline, CDR1 is MNHEY and CDR2 SVGAGI. The CDR3 is 13 residues long. The CDR3 loop reads CATTRSSGNTIYF. The CDR3 coding sequence is TGTGCCACCACGCGGTCCTCTGGAAACACCATATATTTT.

The chain combines TRBV27 with TRBJ2-7; possibly TRBD2 for D (6 bases). Germline CDR1 reads MNHEY; CDR2 reads SMNVEV (reference sequence). The CDR3 loop spans 15 amino acids. V was shortened by 3 bases and J by 2 bases, with 14 bases between the two germline ends. Here the CDR3 DNA reads TGTGCCAGCAGTTTCCTCCGGGAGAGGGCCTACGAGCAGTACTTC. It encodes CASSFLRERAYEQYF.

The chain couples TRBV7-2 to TRBJ2-3; no firm D call. The V gene lost 5 bases and the J gene lost 2 bases, with 8 bases spanning the gap. The CDR3 sequence is 13 residues long. From germline, CDR1 is SGHTA and CDR2 FQGNSA. The CDR3 sequence: CASSRVSTDTQYF. CDR3 nucleotides: TGTGCCAGCAGCAGAGTTTCCACAGATACGCAGTATTTT.

The genes are TRBV9 and TRBJ2-1, with a possible D match to TRBD2 (5 bases). The germline V gene encodes CDR1 SGDLS and CDR2 YYNGEE. Trimming took off 4 bases at V and 5 bases at J, with 13 bases between the two ends. The CDR3 length is 14 residues. Here the CDR3 DNA reads TGTGCCAGCAGCCCATGGGGAGACAACAATGAGCAGTTCTTC. Amino acid sequence: CASSPWGDNNEQFF.

This sequence joins TRBV10-1 and TRBJ2-2, with 9 bases aligning to TRBD2. CDR3 size: 16 residues. Per germline, CDR1 WNHNN and CDR2 SYGVQD (reference sequence). V lost 3 bases, J lost 7 bases, and 9 bases stayed unmatched. The CDR3 nucleotides are TGCGCCAGCAGTGACGGGGTAGCGGGAGTATTCGGGGAGCTGTTTTTT. The encoded protein is CASSDGVAGVFGELFF.

The rearrangement links TRBV2 to TRBJ2-5, with 9 bases lining up with TRBD1. V lost 1 base and J lost 4; bases outside the gene matches: 7. This CDR3 has 16 amino acids. The V gene's germline CDR1 is SNHLY and CDR2 FYNNEI. The CDR3 reads CASSEDRGRRRETQYF. CDR3 in DNA: TGTGCCAGCAGTGAAGACAGGGGGCGCAGGCGAGAGACCCAGTACTTC.

This clone was counted a single time. The rearrangement links TRBV7-9 to TRBJ2-1; D gene uncertain. V was cut by 3 bases and J by 4 bases, with 7 bases left in between. This CDR3 contains 13 residues. Germline assignment: CDR1 SEHNR and CDR2 FQNEAQ (reference sequence). The CDR3 nucleotides read TGTGCCAGCAGCTTTCCAGGATACAATGAGCAGTTCTTC. Translating it yields CASSFPGYNEQFF.

V and J are TRBV7-8 and TRBJ1-2; D is ambiguous. Germline-derived CDR1 and CDR2 are SGHVS and FQNEAQ. CDR3 length: 13 residues. Trimming removed 1 base from V and 4 bases from J, with 7 bases in between. This CDR3 reads CASSLGFGYGYTF. The CDR3 nucleotides read TGTGCCAGCAGCTTAGGGTTCGGCTATGGCTACACCTTC.

V and J are TRBV30 and TRBJ2-5; D is unclear. V was trimmed by 2 bases and J by 1 base, leaving 8 bases between them. The CDR3 spans 13 residues. Per the germline V gene, CDR1 is GTSNPN and CDR2 is SVGIG (reference sequence). CDR3 DNA: TGTGCCTGGAGTCGTTTCCGCCAAGAGACCCAGTACTTC. Encoded protein: CAWSRFRQETQYF.

The chain recombines TRBV5-1 with TRBJ1-2; TRBD1 aligns across 12 bases. Germline lookup yields CDR1 SGHRS and CDR2 YFSETQ. This CDR3 has 15 amino acids. J gave up 8 bases and V 4 bases, and 9 bases lay outside the gene matches. The CDR3 DNA is TGCGCCAGCAGCCCGGGACAGGGGGCGATTGGCGGCTACACCTTC. It specifies CASSPGQGAIGGYTF.

This chain connects TRBV30 to TRBJ1-4; 8 bases fit TRBD1. Losses at the gene ends were 5 bases for V and 8 bases for J; bases not matched to a gene: 7. CDR3 length: 13 amino acids. CDR1 and CDR2 from the germline V gene are GTSNPN and SVGIG (reference sequence). CDR3 loop: CAWADRAFEKLFF. In DNA, the CDR3 is TGTGCCTGGGCGGACAGGGCTTTCGAAAAACTGTTTTTT.

V gene TRBV30 combines with J gene TRBJ1-5; TRBD1 might be the D (5 bases). This CDR3 spans 14 amino acids. CDR1 and CDR2 from the germline V gene are GTSNPN and SVGIG (reference sequence). The germline V and J ends were trimmed by 0 bases and 6 bases, with 12 bases remaining between them. The CDR3 bases are TGTGCCTGGAGTGTTGCGGGGGTAGGTCAGCCCCAGCATTTT. This translates into CAWSVAGVGQPQHF.

The rearrangement joins TRBV5-1 to TRBJ2-3, with D possibly being TRBD2 (6 bases). Germline V gives CDR1 SGHRS, CDR2 YFSETQ. V dropped 2 bases and J dropped 4 bases, with 11 bases sitting between them. The CDR3 runs 14 residues. The CDR3 bases are TGCGCCAGCAGCTTTAGCGGTGGATCAGATACGCAGTATTTT. This encodes CASSFSGGSDTQYF.

This clone has more than one count but fewer than ten. The genes are TRBV5-1 and TRBJ2-2, with D uncertain. Looked up from germline, CDR1 is SGHRS and CDR2 is YFSETQ. V lost 4 bases to trimming and J lost 8 bases, with 9 bases between them. The CDR3 covers 12 residues. The DNA of the CDR3 is TGCGCCAGCAGCCTAGTTGGTGGGGAGCTGTTTTTT. Translation gives CASSLVGGELFF.

This clone was seen only once. The chain is built from TRBV7-6 and TRBJ2-1; no definite D call. V gave up 2 bases and J gave up 5 bases, with 19 bases separating them. CDR1 is SGHVS and CDR2 is FNYEAQ in the germline V gene. The CDR3 runs to 17 residues. DNA for the CDR3: TGTGCCAGCAGCTTAAGTGATAGTTGGATGACTGACAATGAGCAGTTCTTC. This translates into CASSLSDSWMTDNEQFF.

CDR3 region: CASSLFAGANVLTF. Written as DNA, the CDR3 is TGTGCCAGCAGTTTATTCGCCGGGGCCAACGTCCTGACTTTC. The chain employs TRBV27 and TRBJ2-6; D is unclear. CDR3 length equals 14 residues. The germline V gene encodes CDR1 MNHEY and CDR2 SMNVEV (reference sequence). Trimming cost V 1 base and J 4 bases, with 5 bases left between them.

As DNA, the CDR3 is TGCGCCAGCAGCTTTGGTAGCTACGGCTACACCTTC. It is translated as CASSFGSYGYTF. The rearrangement links TRBV5-1 to TRBJ1-2; D ambiguous. Germline V lookup: CDR1 SGHRS, CDR2 YFSETQ. The V gene lost 2 bases and the J gene lost 8 bases, with 10 bases spanning the gap. This CDR3 contains 12 residues.

The chain is built from TRBV9 and TRBJ2-5, with 11 positions matching TRBD2. Germline lookup yields CDR1 SGDLS and CDR2 YYNGEE. The trim removed 2 bases at V and 9 bases at J, leaving 12 bases unmatched. The CDR3 spans 16 residues. The CDR3 sequence is CASSVGFSGRAEAQYF. In DNA form, the CDR3 reads TGTGCCAGCAGCGTTGGTTTTAGCGGGAGGGCCGAGGCCCAGTACTTC.

A word on this clone: Given a much more abundant clone one base away, this may be a read error. The chain couples TRBV5-1 to TRBJ2-3, with D perhaps matching TRBD2 (6 bases). V lost 0 bases and J lost 1, with 6 bases in between. Germline-derived CDR1 and CDR2 are SGHRS and YFSETQ. The CDR3 is 14 amino acids. This chain's CDR3 is CASSLGEGTDTQYF. The DNA for the CDR3 is TGCGCCAGCAGCTTGGGGGAGGGCACAGATACGCAGTATTTT. Variable domain in full (rest from reference TRBV5-1 and TRBJ2-3): KAGVTQTPRYLIKTRGQQVTLSCSPISGHRSVSWYQQTPGQGLQFLFEYFSETQRNKGNFPGRFSGRQFSNSRSEMNVSTLELGDSALYLCASSLGEGTDTQYFGPGTRLTVL.

The J gene is TRBJ2-7, the V gene TRBV7-2; a possible D gene is TRBD2 (5 bases). CDR1 is SGHTA and CDR2 is FQGNSA in the germline V gene. With 5 bases removed from V and 3 bases from J, the gap between germline ends came to 17 bases. This CDR3 contains 15 residues. CDR3 bases: TGTGCCAGCAGCCCCTCGGGCGGGTACAGCTACGAGCAGTACTTC. Translation gives CASSPSGGYSYEQYF.